This entry lists 17 T cell receptor beta chains sequenced from one sample in a study of blood T cell repertoires in COVID-19. TCRdb's table, derived via immunoSEQ multiplex PCR, lists solely in-frame clones and lacks some. The sample holds roughly 96,000 clones, roughly 80% seen once. Specimen: peripheral blood. The source is an elderly man with acute or convalescent COVID-19.

This chain uses TRBV9 with TRBJ2-1; D not resolved. Germline values: CDR1 SGDLS, CDR2 YYNGEE. Trimming removed 0 bases from V and 5 bases from J, with 12 bases in between. The CDR3 covers 15 residues. DNA for the CDR3: TGTGCCAGCAGCGTAGGAGGCGGATCTAACAATGAGCAGTTCTTC. This encodes CASSVGGGSNNEQFF.

This clone was detected only a few times. The J gene is TRBJ2-1, the V gene TRBV7-2, with a tentative D call TRBD1 (7 bases). This CDR3 region has 17 residues. From germline, CDR1 is SGHTA and CDR2 FQGNSA. Between the trimmed V and J ends, which lost 5 bases and 3 bases, there was a span of 20 bases. In DNA, the CDR3 is TGTGCCAGCAGCCCCAGGGCAGGGGGGTTCGGCTACAATGAGCAGTTCTTC. Translation: CASSPRAGGFGYNEQFF. Using reference TRBV7-2 and TRBJ2-1 for the parts outside the CDR3, the full variable domain is GAGVSQSPSNKVTEKGKDVELRCDPISGHTALYWYRQSLGQGLEFLIYFQGNSAPDKSGLPSDRFSAERTGGSVSTLTIQRTQQEDSAVYLCASSPRAGGFGYNEQFFGPGTRLTVL.

The chain recombines TRBV15 with TRBJ1-2, with 7 bases matching TRBD1. Trimming cost V 0 bases and J 8 bases; bases outside gene matches: 9. The CDR3 length is 15 residues. Germline V lookup: CDR1 LNHNV, CDR2 YYDKDF (reference sequence). The CDR3 spells CATSRDKEGAWGYTF. CDR3 nucleotides: TGTGCCACCAGCAGAGATAAGGAGGGGGCATGGGGCTACACCTTC.

The chain recombines TRBV6-2 or TRBV6-3 with TRBJ1-2; D unresolved. Trimming shortened V by 2 bases and J by 4 bases, and 8 bases separated the two germline ends. The CDR3 extends over 13 amino acids. CDR1 and CDR2 (germline): MNHEY, SVGEGT. The CDR3 bases are TGTGCCAGCAGTTACGAGGGCGTCTATGGCTACACCTTC. It yields the protein CASSYEGVYGYTF.

The rearrangement uses TRBV7-2 and TRBJ1-5; D is perhaps TRBD1 (6 bases). CDR1 and CDR2 from the germline V gene are SGHTA and FQGNSA. Trimming removed 4 bases from V and 0 bases from J, with 16 bases in between. The CDR3 covers 17 residues. CDR3 nucleotide sequence: TGTGCCAGCAGCTCCGTGGGGGCGCGGTATAGCAATCAGCCCCAGCATTTT. Amino acid sequence: CASSSVGARYSNQPQHF.

The V call is TRBV7-8, the J call TRBJ2-2; TRBD1 agrees at 7 bases. V lost 2 bases, J lost 1 base, and 1 base stayed unmatched. This CDR3 is built from 15 residues. CDR1 and CDR2 (germline): SGHVS, FQNEAQ. For the CDR3, the DNA is TGTGCCAGCAGCTTAAGACAGGGGAACACCGGGGAGCTGTTTTTT. Translating it yields CASSLRQGNTGELFF.

This chain links TRBV20-1 with TRBJ2-1; unclear D gene. V was cut by 6 bases and J by 9 bases, with 12 bases left in between. The CDR3 totals 11 residues. Germline CDR1 DFQATT, CDR2 SNEGSKA (reference sequence). The CDR3 DNA sequence: TGCAGTGCAACTCCCGGCGGTGAGCAGTTCTTC. It is translated as CSATPGGEQFF.

The chain links TRBV10-2 to TRBJ2-7; D might be TRBD2 (6 bases). Germline CDR1 reads WSHSY; CDR2 reads SAAADI. V dropped 7 bases and J dropped 2 bases, with 12 bases sitting between them. The CDR3 runs 13 residues. The CDR3, as DNA: TGCGCCAGCATGGGGGGAACCACCTACGAGCAGTACTTC. It codes for CASMGGTTYEQYF.

The sample holds one count of this clone. The chain links TRBV11-2 to TRBJ2-1; tentatively, D is TRBD1 (5 bases). Germline assignment: CDR1 SGHAT and CDR2 FQNNGV. The CDR3 consists of 16 residues. Trimming took 2 bases from V and 2 from J, leaving 13 bases between them. The CDR3 DNA follows: TGTGCCAGCAGCTTAAGGGGCGCCCCCACCTACAATGAGCAGTTCTTC. Amino acids: CASSLRGAPTYNEQFF.

The V gene is TRBV7-2, the J gene TRBJ1-5; 8 bases agree with TRBD1. The ends lost 6 bases at V and 0 bases at J; junction bases unmatched: 16. Germline V lookup: CDR1 SGHTA, CDR2 FQGNSA. CDR3 size: 19 residues. The CDR3 is CASSSLRQGAGYSNQPQHF. The CDR3 nucleotides read TGTGCCAGCAGTTCCCTCAGGCAGGGGGCCGGTTATAGCAATCAGCCCCAGCATTTT.

The V and J genes are TRBV9 and TRBJ2-5; D is possibly TRBD2 (6 bases). The V and J ends lost 4 bases and 2 bases respectively, with 9 bases between them. This CDR3 has 13 residues. The germline gives CDR1 SGDLS, CDR2 YYNGEE. In nucleotides, the CDR3 is TGTGCCAGCAGCCGCGGGGATCAAGAGACCCAGTACTTC. Its protein product is CASSRGDQETQYF. The entire variable domain, with the rest obtained from reference TRBV9 and TRBJ2-5, is as follows: DSGVTQTPKHLITATGQRVTLRCSPRSGDLSVYWYQQSLDQGLQFLIQYYNGEERAKGNILERFSAQQFPDLHSELNLSSLELGDSALYFCASSRGDQETQYFGPGTRLLVL.

J is TRBJ2-1 and V is TRBV18; 7 bases map to TRBD2. The CDR3 runs 16 residues. V gave up 2 bases and J gave up 3 bases; unmatched junction bases: 7. Germline CDR1 is KGHSH and CDR2 is LQKENI. CDR3 sequence: CASSPRISGYYNEQFF. The DNA for the CDR3 is TGTGCCAGCTCACCAAGGATTAGCGGGTACTACAATGAGCAGTTCTTC.

V usage is TRBV3-1 (or the pseudogene TRBV3-2) and J usage is TRBJ2-7; 11 positions match TRBD2. The CDR3 is 14 amino acids. V lost 6 bases, J lost 3 bases, and 4 bases stayed unmatched. Germline V CDR1 and CDR2: LGHDT, YNNKEL (reference sequence). The chain's CDR3 is CASRKGLAVYEQYF. The CDR3 bases are TGTGCCAGCAGAAAGGGACTAGCGGTCTACGAGCAGTACTTC.

The chain has TRBV6-2 or TRBV6-3 and TRBJ1-5; tentative D call: TRBD1 (5 bases). Germline V CDR1 and CDR2: MNHEY, SVGEGT. The CDR3 spans 16 residues. V gave up 2 bases and J gave up 1 base, with 12 bases separating them. For the CDR3, the DNA is TGTGCCAGCAGTTACGGCTCAGGGAACAGCAATCAGCCCCAGCATTTT. Amino acid sequence: CASSYGSGNSNQPQHF.

The chain employs TRBV28 and TRBJ2-1; D is possibly TRBD1 (6 bases). Germline loops: CDR1 MDHEN, CDR2 SYDVKM. This CDR3 region has 15 residues. The ends were cut back, 5 bases at V and 9 bases at J, with 20 bases in the middle. The CDR3 nucleotides read TGTGCCAGCAGTGCGGGTACAGGGCGGTGGGGTGAGCAGTTCTTC. Amino acids: CASSAGTGRWGEQFF.

The chain employs TRBV28 and TRBJ1-1; 7 bases match TRBD1. With 5 bases clipped from V and 0 bases from J, the junction kept 9 bases outside the gene matches. The germline CDR1 and CDR2 sequences are MDHEN and SYDVKM. The CDR3 spans 16 residues. CDR3 nucleotide sequence: TGTGCCAGCAGTCCCCAGGGGGTAGCAATGAACACTGAAGCTTTCTTT. It encodes CASSPQGVAMNTEAFF.

The chain uses TRBV24-1 and TRBJ2-7; the D gene is possibly TRBD1 (6 bases). This CDR3 is 15 amino acids long. Germline V CDR1 and CDR2: KGHDR, SFDVKD. Trimming removed 3 bases at V and 0 bases at J, with 11 bases between. The CDR3 nucleotides read TGTGCCACCAGTGATCCCCAGGGGACCTCCTACGAGCAGTACTTC. Amino acid sequence: CATSDPQGTSYEQYF.